The rows below give T cell receptor beta chains drawn from one sample of a study of radiation and T cells in renal cell carcinoma. Clones were sequenced by immunoSEQ multiplex PCR, and TCRdb holds only the in-frame ones, with some missing. This repertoire shows 80,000 or so clones, 80% to 90% found once; its top ten account for roughly 5.4%. The sample was blood, taken from a patient whose treatment included radiotherapy and nephrectomy. These receptors all come from a woman in her seventies with renal cell carcinoma. CDR3s include the opening cysteine and the closing phenylalanine or tryptophan. A D gene is named only where the DNA matches it firmly. Part of the rows lack a size; the others show once, few, many or a class for expanded clones.

D gene | J gene | V gene | clone size | CDR3 protein | CDR3 DNA
- | TRBJ2-7 | TRBV6-4 | once | CASSDSIFRGTAKFYEQYF | TGTGCCAGCAGTGACTCGATATTTCGTGGTACAGCGAAATTCTACGAGCAGTACTTC
TRBD1 | TRBJ1-5 | TRBV5-6 | - | CASSLTGGGGSNQPQHF | TGTGCCAGCAGCTTGACAGGGGGCGGTGGTAGCAATCAGCCCCAGCATTTT
- | TRBJ2-2 | TRBV5-1 | - | CASSFGESTGELFF | TGCGCCAGCAGCTTCGGGGAGAGCACCGGGGAGCTGTTTTTT
- | TRBJ2-2 | TRBV10-3 | - | CAISFYSNTGELFF | TGTGCCATCAGTTTTTACAGTAACACCGGGGAGCTGTTTTTT
- | TRBJ1-4 | TRBV19 | - | CASSFRTKVLFF | TGTGCCAGTAGTTTTCGGACGAAGGTACTGTTTTTT
- | TRBJ2-3 | TRBV18 | - | CASSVLLGGPRGSSLGDTQYF | TGTGCCAGCTCAGTTCTCCTTGGGGGGCCTCGAGGTAGCAGCCTTGGGGATACGCAGTATTTT
- | TRBJ2-3 | TRBV11-3 | - | CASSLGTGTDTQYF | TGTGCCAGCAGCTTGGGGACTGGCACAGATACGCAGTATTTT
- | TRBJ1-2 | TRBV9 | - | CASSPSGGFGGYTF | TGTGCCAGCAGCCCGAGCGGGGGGTTTGGTGGCTACACCTTC
- | TRBJ1-3 | TRBV27 | - | CASSQGRASGNTIYF | TGTGCCAGCAGTCAGGGACGGGCCTCTGGAAACACCATATATTTT
TRBD1 | TRBJ2-6 | TRBV27 | - | CASTAQGAPGANVLTF | TGTGCCAGCACAGCTCAGGGGGCCCCTGGGGCCAACGTCCTGACTTTC
TRBD2 | TRBJ2-7 | TRBV7-9 | - | CASSAGTSTEQYF | TGTGCCAGCAGCGCCGGGACTAGTACCGAGCAGTACTTC
TRBD2 | TRBJ2-1 | TRBV5-1 | - | CASSRGLANEQFF | TGCGCCAGCAGCCGGGGACTAGCCAATGAGCAGTTCTTC
TRBD2 | TRBJ2-5 | TRBV11-1 | - | CASSLRRGGQETQYF | TGTGCCAGCAGCCTCCGGCGGGGGGGCCAAGAGACCCAGTACTTC
TRBD1 | TRBJ1-1 | TRBV28 | few | CASISRGTGLTEAFF | TGTGCCAGCATCTCCCGTGGGACAGGGCTCACTGAAGCTTTCTTT
- | TRBJ2-2 | TRBV30 | - | CAWSGVTLGGGELFF | TGTGCCTGGAGTGGCGTGACCCTAGGCGGGGGGGAGCTGTTTTTT
- | TRBJ1-2 | TRBV21-1 | - | CASILHREGKNGYTF | TGTGCCAGCATCCTTCACAGGGAGGGTAAGAATGGCTACACCTTC
TRBD1 | TRBJ1-2 | TRBV28 | - | CASSPGGGYTF | TGTGCCAGCAGTCCAGGGGGAGGCTACACCTTC
- | TRBJ2-7 | TRBV28 | - | CASRSGSVQYF | TGTGCCAGCAGATCAGGGTCGGTGCAGTACTTC
- | TRBJ1-1 | TRBV29-1 | - | CSAIRHVARNTEAFF | TGCAGCGCCATCCGGCACGTAGCTCGGAACACTGAAGCTTTCTTT
- | TRBJ2-5 | TRBV5-1 | - | CASSVAGQETQYF | TGCGCCAGCAGCGTTGCAGGACAAGAGACCCAGTACTTC
TRBD2 | TRBJ2-1 | TRBV28 | - | CASSLGLAGGPGNNEQFF | TGTGCCAGCAGTTTAGGCCTAGCGGGGGGGCCCGGAAACAATGAGCAGTTCTTC
- | TRBJ1-2 | TRBV7-8 | - | CASTSMGRRYGYTF | TGTGCCAGCACCTCCATGGGACGCCGGTATGGCTACACCTTC
TRBD2 | TRBJ2-6 | TRBV11-1 | - | CASSPRWGGRSGANVLTF | TGTGCCAGCAGCCCCCGCTGGGGGGGACGCTCTGGGGCCAACGTCCTGACTTTC
- | TRBJ1-1 | TRBV19 | - | CASSPGSNTEAFF | TGTGCCAGTAGCCCCGGGTCGAACACTGAAGCTTTCTTT
- | TRBJ1-5 | TRBV21-1 | - | CASSIPTFWGINQPQHF | TGTGCCAGCAGCATCCCTACCTTTTGGGGGATCAATCAGCCCCAGCATTTT
- | TRBJ2-3 | TRBV7-2 | - | CASSLGGTTSDTQYF | TGTGCCAGCAGCTTAGGTGGGACCACATCAGATACGCAGTATTTT
- | TRBJ1-5 | TRBV9 | - | CASSAYGYNQPQHF | TGTGCCAGCAGCGCTTATGGTTACAATCAGCCCCAGCATTTT
- | TRBJ1-1 | TRBV7-2 | - | CASSLAPGMGTEAFF | TGTGCCAGCAGCTTAGCGCCAGGGATGGGGACTGAAGCTTTCTTT
- | TRBJ2-7 | TRBV1 | - | CTTTPLAESSYEQYF | TGCACCACCACTCCTCTAGCGGAGAGCTCCTACGAGCAGTACTTC
- | TRBJ1-2 | TRBV5-6 | - | CASSLVSNSIYGYTF | TGTGCCAGCAGCTTGGTTTCCAACAGCATCTATGGCTACACCTTC
- | TRBJ1-1 | TRBV6-1 | - | CASSLLIITEAFF | TGTGCCAGCAGTCTTCTAATAATCACTGAAGCTTTCTTT
- | TRBJ1-5 | TRBV4-1 | - | CASSLSKAGGNQPQHF | TGCGCCAGCAGCCTTAGCAAAGCAGGGGGCAATCAGCCCCAGCATTTT
TRBD2 | TRBJ2-3 | TRBV6-5 | - | CASSYGLAGTDTQYF | TGTGCCAGCAGTTACGGGCTAGCGGGCACAGATACGCAGTATTTT
- | TRBJ1-2 | TRBV6-5 | - | CASTGGYGYTF | TGTGCCAGCACAGGTGGCTATGGCTACACCTTC
- | TRBJ2-1 | TRBV27 | - | CASSLGGNEQFF | TGTGCCAGCAGTTTAGGCGGGAATGAGCAGTTCTTC
TRBD2 | TRBJ2-3 | TRBV7-9 | - | CASSLAASGGHYTQYF | TGTGCCAGCAGCTTAGCGGCTAGCGGGGGTCATTATACGCAGTATTTT
- | TRBJ1-1 | TRBV19 | - | CASSGRGYTEAFF | TGTGCCAGTAGCGGCAGGGGTTACACTGAAGCTTTCTTT
- | TRBJ2-1 | TRBV28 | - | CASSVYGTQLYNEQFF | TGTGCCAGCAGTGTCTACGGGACTCAACTTTACAATGAGCAGTTCTTC
- | TRBJ1-2 | TRBV2 | - | CASSGADNYGYTF | TGTGCCAGCAGTGGGGCGGATAACTATGGCTACACCTTC
- | TRBJ2-3 | TRBV27 | - | CASRPERADTQYF | TGTGCCAGCAGACCGGAGAGGGCAGATACGCAGTATTTT
- | TRBJ1-5 | TRBV28 | few | CASSSPKVTPQHF | TGTGCCAGCAGTTCCCCAAAGGTCACTCCCCAGCATTTT
- | TRBJ2-7 | TRBV11-3 | - | CASSLLRYEQYF | TGTGCCAGCAGCTTGTTAAGATACGAGCAGTACTTC
TRBD2 | TRBJ2-3 | TRBV19 | - | CASSVPGLAKDTQYF | TGTGCCAGTAGTGTCCCGGGACTAGCTAAGGATACGCAGTATTTT
- | TRBJ1-2 | TRBV6-9 | once | CASSRGYGYTF | TGTGCCAGCAGTAGGGGCTATGGCTACACCTTC
- | TRBJ2-3 | TRBV6-5 | - | CASSYLGTDTQYF | TGTGCCAGCAGTTACTTAGGGACTGATACGCAGTATTTT
- | TRBJ1-4 | TRBV30 | - | CAWTWGGSPRNEKLFF | TGTGCCTGGACGTGGGGGGGGTCCCCAAGAAATGAAAAACTGTTTTTT
- | TRBJ1-1 | TRBV30 | few | CAWSPGRTATEAFF | TGTGCCTGGAGCCCAGGTAGGACGGCCACTGAAGCTTTCTTT
TRBD1 | TRBJ1-1 | TRBV4-1 | - | CASRTSSTGGVTEAFF | TGCGCCAGCAGAACCTCGTCGACAGGGGGAGTGACTGAAGCTTTCTTT
- | TRBJ2-6 | TRBV11-2 | - | CASSPADLSGANVLTF | TGTGCCAGCAGCCCGGCGGACCTCTCCGGGGCCAACGTCCTGACTTTC
- | TRBJ1-6 | TRBV7-2 | - | CASSSPGRSNSPLHF | TGTGCCAGCAGCTCCCCCGGGAGGTCAAATTCACCCCTCCACTTT
TRBD2 | TRBJ2-3 | TRBV7-9 | - | CASRDTRGADTQYF | TGTGCCAGCAGAGACACTCGGGGGGCAGATACGCAGTATTTT
- | TRBJ1-1 | TRBV6-5 | - | CASSYGGNTEAFF | TGTGCCAGCAGTTACGGGGGGAACACTGAAGCTTTCTTT
TRBD1 | TRBJ1-3 | TRBV5-5 | - | CASSLTGVTGNTIYF | TGTGCCAGCAGCCTTACAGGGGTAACTGGAAACACCATATATTTT
TRBD2 | TRBJ2-5 | TRBV28 | - | CASQRGAGETQYF | TGTGCCAGCCAGCGGGGGGCCGGGGAGACCCAGTACTTC